The 23 T cell receptor beta chains reported below all come from one sample, sequenced in a study of T cells in women clearing cervical HPV infection. Here immunoSEQ multiplex PCR was the method, and the copy in TCRdb shows in-frame clones only, minus some. Its clone listing holds over 15,000 clones. Sequenced input: blood buffy coat. The receptor source for this set is a woman between 18 and 70 years old with a cervical HPV16 infection that either progressed to CIN3+ or cleared (not recorded which).

Regarding this clone: The read ends 3 residues shy of where the CDR3 ends; the end is completed using the germline J gene. The chain is built from TRBV19 and TRBJ1-2; 10 bases agree with TRBD1. After removal of 10 bases from V and 6 bases from J, the junction contained 8 bases not matched to a gene. Germline CDR1 is LNHDA and CDR2 is SQIVND (reference sequence). This CDR3 spans 13 amino acids. CDR3 region: CAISRGQGNGYTF. The DNA read from the CDR3 is TGTGCCATCAGTAGGGGACAGGGGAATGGC.

For this clone: The read ends 3 residues shy of where the CDR3 ends; the end is completed using the germline J gene. The chain employs TRBV6-2 or TRBV6-3 and TRBJ2-2; 8 bases fit TRBD1. Germline V CDR1 and CDR2: MNHEY, SVGEGT. Trimming removed 5 bases from V and 4 bases from J; junction bases left unmatched: 9. There are 16 residues in the CDR3. The CDR3 loop reads CASSGFGQGPTGELFF. CDR3 bases read: TGTGCCAGCAGTGGATTCGGACAGGGCCCCACCGGGGAG.

In regard to this clone: Read data end 3 residues before the CDR3 end; the end is taken from the germline J gene. The rearrangement links TRBV5-4 to TRBJ2-1; TRBD2 agrees at 13 bases. Trimming cost V 4 bases and J 9 bases; bases outside gene matches: 7. Germline V gene data show CDR1 as SGHNT and CDR2 as YYREEE (reference sequence). The CDR3 has 15 residues. The chain's CDR3 is CASSPTSGGAVEQFF. CDR3 DNA, as far as it was read: TGTGCCAGCAGCCCCACTAGCGGGGGGGCCGTTGAG.

Concerning this clone: From the germline J gene comes the end of the CDR3, since the read stops 3 residues before it. V and J are TRBV2 and TRBJ2-3, with 10 bases identical to TRBD2. CDR3 length equals 14 residues. Looked up from germline, CDR1 is SNHLY and CDR2 is FYNNEI. V was clipped by 8 bases and J by 6 bases; unmatched bases: 8. CDR3 DNA (partial): TGTGCCAGCGCTAGAGCGGGGGGGGAGGATACG. Translated: CASARAGGEDT. In full, the CDR3 is CASARAGGEDTQYF.

CDR3 bases read: TGTGCCAGCAGCGTAGGCGGGACAGGGGGCGAAAAA. This translates into CASSVGGTGGEK. The CDR3, in full, reads CASSVGGTGGEKLFF. The chain carries TRBV4-2 and TRBJ1-4; 12 bases agree with TRBD1. The observed sequence ends 3 residues before the CDR3 terminus, with the missing tail filled in from the germline J gene. Trimming removed 5 bases from V and 8 bases from J; junction bases left unmatched: 6. Germline V gives CDR1 LGHNA, CDR2 YNFKEQ. CDR3 length equals 15 residues.

Of note for this clone: The CDR3 extends 3 residues past the end of the read, so its final part is completed from the germline J gene. The chain links TRBV20-1 to TRBJ1-6; 7 bases are shared with TRBD1. The germline CDR1 and CDR2 sequences are DFQATT and SNEGSKA (reference sequence). J lost 6 bases, V lost 1 base, and 3 bases had no gene match. The CDR3 runs 14 residues. This CDR3 reads CSARVRQGNSPLHF. The sequenced part of the CDR3 DNA is TGCAGTGCTAGAGTGCGACAGGGTAATTCACCC.

In regard to this clone: The sequence runs out 3 residues before the end of the CDR3; the remainder is reconstructed from the germline J gene. V and J are TRBV20-1 and TRBJ2-7, with TRBD1 as a possible D gene (6 bases). Germline-derived CDR1 and CDR2 are DFQATT and SNEGSKA (reference sequence). V was cut by 3 bases and J by 0 bases, with 12 bases left in between. The CDR3 loop spans 14 amino acids. CDR3 loop: CSARIKDSSYEQYF. CDR3 DNA, as far as it was read: TGCAGTGCTAGGATAAAGGACAGCTCCTACGAG.

In regard to this clone: The read ends 3 residues early relative to the CDR3; the germline J gene fills the gap. The chain couples TRBV6-1 to TRBJ2-7; unclear D gene. Trimming cost V 6 bases and J 2 bases, with 11 bases left between them. Per the germline V gene, CDR1 is MNHNS and CDR2 is SASEGT. There are 13 residues in the CDR3. The sequenced part of the CDR3 DNA is TGTGCCAGCAGAGAAAGGCAGACCTACGAG. Its protein product is CASRERQTYE. The whole CDR3 is CASRERQTYEQYF.

Details on this clone: The missing CDR3 end, 3 residues past where the read stops, is filled in from the germline J gene. V gene TRBV5-4 combines with J gene TRBJ2-3; maybe TRBD1 (5 bases). The CDR3 consists of 13 residues. The V gene lost 0 bases and the J gene lost 7 bases, with 9 bases spanning the gap. Germline V lookup: CDR1 SGHNT, CDR2 YYREEE (reference sequence). CDR3 amino acids: CASSLGGTNTQYF. CDR3 bases read: TGTGCCAGCAGCTTGGGGGGCACGAATACG.

Remarks on this clone: The CDR3 goes on 3 residues after the read ends, and that part is filled in from the germline J gene. The chain recombines TRBV7-8 with TRBJ2-1; possible D gene TRBD2, 5 bases. V was cut by 5 bases and J by 8 bases, with 10 bases left in between. This CDR3 region has 12 residues. The V gene's germline CDR1 is SGHVS and CDR2 FQNEAQ. The CDR3 region is CASSRLGDEQFF. CDR3 DNA (partial): TGTGCCAGCAGCCGCCTCGGGGATGAG.

As concerns this clone: Coverage ceases 3 residues before the CDR3 finishes, and the germline J gene fills in the end. The chain couples TRBV5-1 to TRBJ2-7; TRBD1 agrees at 8 bases. The CDR3 is 14 amino acids. CDR1 SGHRS and CDR2 YFSETQ come from the germline V gene. Germline trimming cut 4 bases from V and 2 bases from J; bases unmatched to any gene: 5. The DNA read from the CDR3 is TGCGCCAGCAGCCCGGACAGGGCCACCTACGAG. Protein product: CASSPDRATYE. The entire CDR3 reads CASSPDRATYEQYF. Full variable domain (rest looked up from reference TRBV5-1 and TRBJ2-7): KAGVTQTPRYLIKTRGQQVTLSCSPISGHRSVSWYQQTPGQGLQFLFEYFSETQRNKGNFPGRFSGRQFSNSRSEMNVSTLELGDSALYLCASSPDRATYEQYFGPGTRLTVT.

A remark on this clone: The CDR3 end lies 3 residues beyond the end of the read and is filled in from the germline J gene. This chain joins TRBV30 and TRBJ1-6, with D unclear. The CDR3 has 11 residues. V was cut by 0 bases and J by 9 bases, with 3 bases left in between. Germline-derived CDR1 and CDR2 are GTSNPN and SVGIG (reference sequence). The CDR3 region is CAWSVLSPLHF. The part of the CDR3 DNA that was read is TGTGCCTGGAGTGTACTTTCACCC.

The chain's CDR3 is CASSRRPTDMNTEAFF. The sequenced CDR3 bases are TGTGCCAGCAGTCGGAGGCCGACAGACATGAACACTGAA. This chain uses TRBV7-8 with TRBJ1-1; a weak D match, TRBD1 (5 bases). The read terminates 3 residues before the CDR3 end, so the remaining end is supplied by the germline J gene. CDR1 and CDR2 from the germline V gene are SGHVS and FQNEAQ. This CDR3 is built from 16 residues. The V end lost 6 bases, the J end lost 0 bases, and 17 bases lay between the germline ends.

For this clone: The read is 3 residues too short to cover the CDR3 end, so that end is filled in from the germline J gene. The rearrangement joins TRBV28 to TRBJ2-5; D might be TRBD1 (6 bases). CDR1 is MDHEN, CDR2 SYDVKM, per germline. With 5 bases removed from V and 6 bases from J, the gap between germline ends came to 19 bases. The CDR3 consists of 15 residues. CDR3 loop: CASSQGGGRGQTQYF. CDR3 DNA, as far as it was read: TGTGCCAGCAGTCAAGGTGGGGGCAGAGGCCAGACC.

A note on this clone: The read terminates 3 residues ahead of where the CDR3 ends, so the germline J gene completes it. The chain carries TRBV20-1 and TRBJ2-7, with 7 positions matching TRBD1. The V segment lost 6 bases and the J segment 3 bases; nucleotides outside the gene matches: 8. This CDR3 region has 13 residues. Germline V gene lookup returns CDR1 DFQATT and CDR2 SNEGSKA (reference sequence). This CDR3 is CSAQVTGRYEQYF. The part of the CDR3 DNA that was read is TGCAGTGCACAGGTGACAGGGCGCTACGAG.

As regards this clone: The observed sequence ends 3 residues before the CDR3 terminus, with the missing tail filled in from the germline J gene. V gene TRBV18 combines with J gene TRBJ1-5; the D gene is possibly TRBD1 (6 bases). The germline V and J ends were trimmed by 2 bases and 5 bases, with 10 bases remaining between them. In germline, CDR1 is KGHSH, CDR2 LQKENI. The CDR3 sequence is 14 residues long. CDR3 bases read: TGTGCCAGCTCACCAACAGGGACCCATCAGCCC. It specifies CASSPTGTHQP. The whole CDR3 is CASSPTGTHQPQHF.

A remark on this clone: The read falls 3 residues short of the CDR3 end, and the missing part is taken from the germline J gene. The rearrangement joins TRBV7-3 to TRBJ2-1, with D maybe TRBD1 (5 bases). The CDR3 is made up of 15 amino acids. The germline V gene has CDR1 SGHTA and CDR2 FQGTGA. Trimming removed 0 bases from V and 6 bases from J, with 12 bases in between. The sequenced CDR3 bases are TGTGCCAGCAGCTTAACGGGGCCAATATCCAATGAG. Amino acid sequence: CASSLTGPISNE. The full CDR3 protein reads CASSLTGPISNEQFF.

The CDR3 sequence: CASSGTGLTEAFF. The covered CDR3 bases are TGTGCCAGCAGTGGGACAGGGCTCACTGAA. The chain is built from TRBV2 and TRBJ1-1; TRBD1 agrees at 8 bases. The CDR3 end is not reached by the read, which stops 3 residues before it; the germline J gene fills it in. Germline CDR1 SNHLY, CDR2 FYNNEI. This CDR3 comprises 13 residues. Trimming at V came to 4 bases and at J to 4 bases, leaving 2 bases not matched to a gene.

Comments on this clone: The CDR3 end lies 3 residues beyond the end of the read and is filled in from the germline J gene. This rearrangement joins TRBV2 to TRBJ1-6; 9 nucleotides align to TRBD1. The CDR3 runs to 14 residues. V was clipped by 6 bases and J by 10 bases; unmatched bases: 7. From germline, CDR1 is SNHLY and CDR2 FYNNEI. CDR3 residues: CASRTGQGSSPLHF. CDR3 DNA (partial): TGTGCCAGCAGAACGGGACAGGGAAGCTCACCC.

Worth noting for this clone: The read gets to within 3 residues of the CDR3 end, and the germline J gene fills in the rest. The gene calls are TRBV27 and TRBJ1-1, with a tentative D call TRBD1 (5 bases). Germline lookup yields CDR1 MNHEY and CDR2 SMNVEV (reference sequence). The CDR3 sequence is 16 residues long. V lost 1 base to trimming and J lost 0 bases, with 12 bases between them. This chain's CDR3 is CASSLFGGLMNTEAFF. The part of the CDR3 DNA that was read is TGTGCCAGCAGTTTATTCGGGGGACTCATGAACACTGAA.

Concerning this clone itself: The read stops 3 residues short of the end of the CDR3; the missing end is completed from the germline J gene. The gene calls are TRBV30 and TRBJ2-3, with TRBD2 identical over 7 bases. The CDR3 loop spans 15 amino acids. V dropped 0 bases and J dropped 4; count of bases not matched to a gene: 7. Germline V gene data show CDR1 as GTSNPN and CDR2 as SVGIG (reference sequence). The sequenced CDR3 bases are TGTGCCTGGAGTGTACGACGCGGGAGATCAGATACG. Protein: CAWSVRRGRSDT. The CDR3 in its entirety is CAWSVRRGRSDTQYF.

About this clone: The read gets to within 3 residues of the CDR3 end, and the germline J gene fills in the rest. Other nucleotide sequences in the sample specify the same CDR3. V is TRBV30 and J is TRBJ2-7; the D is unclear. V lost 2 bases to trimming and J lost 4 bases, with 12 bases between them. Germline assignment: CDR1 GTSNPN and CDR2 SVGIG (reference sequence). The CDR3 has 13 residues. CDR3 DNA, as far as it was read: TGTGCCTGGAGTAAAGGCTTCGGGTACGAG. Translation gives CAWSKGFGYE. The whole CDR3 is CAWSKGFGYEQYF. Using reference TRBV30 and TRBJ2-7 for the parts outside the CDR3, the full variable domain is SQTIHQWPATLVQPVGSPLSLECTVEGTSNPNLYWYRQAAGRGLQLLFYSVGIGQISSEVPQNLSASRPQDRQFILSSKKLLLSDSGFYLCAWSKGFGYEQYFGPGTRLTVT.

Regarding this clone: The CDR3 extends 3 residues past the end of the read, so its final part is completed from the germline J gene. The rearrangement links TRBV28 to TRBJ2-7; D is possibly TRBD1 (6 bases). In germline, CDR1 is MDHEN, CDR2 SYDVKM. The CDR3 spans 13 residues. V was trimmed by 10 bases and J by 3 bases, leaving 16 bases between them. Here the CDR3 reads CATAPGHRYEQYF. The CDR3 bases that were read are TGTGCCACCGCCCCGGGACACCGCTACGAG.